These 27 T cell receptor delta chains were sequenced from one sample in a study of γδ T cells in repeated Plasmodium falciparum infection. TCRdb repeated clone calling on the multiplex PCR reads with CATT. This table holds around 50,000 delta-chain clones, approximately 2% found once. Flow sorting of PBMC yielded separate Vgamma9/Vdelta2+ and Vdelta2-negative gammadelta T cell populations for bulk repertoire analysis. Sequenced sample: gamma-delta T cells from blood. All receptors come from a pool of human donors (malaria-infected and uninfected, not separated).

As for this clone: The protein recorded in TCRdb matches a much larger clone and deviates from this DNA's translation at residue 3, suggesting a read error; the protein here is obtained by translating the DNA. The sample holds other DNA sequences that translate to the same CDR3. The gene calls are TRDV1 and TRDJ1; either TRDD2 or TRDD3 may supply D (6 bases each). TCRdb supplies no J gene; here it was assigned by aligning the nucleotide sequence to germline. Per germline, CDR1 TSWWSYY and CDR2 QGS. CDR3 length: 21 amino acids. In DNA, the CDR3 is TGTGCTCCTGGGGTCCTACTATCATACTGGGCGAATGGTCCGTACACCGATAAACTCATCTTT. Translated, it gives CAPGVLLSYWANGPYTDKLIF.

Worth noting for this clone: With only one base between it and a far larger clone, this is likely a read error. The same CDR3 arises from other DNA sequences in this sample as well. The rearrangement uses TRDV1 and TRDJ1, with 13 bases lining up with TRDD3. TCRdb is silent on the J gene; assignment here came from matching the DNA to germline. Germline CDR1 TSWWSYY, CDR2 QGS. J gave up 2 bases and V 1 base, and 34 bases lay outside the gene matches. The CDR3 consists of 27 residues. CDR3 DNA: TGTGCTCTTGGGGAACCGTCATACTACGTCCTATTCGATGGGTACTGGGGGATACGCGTTAGGACCGATAAACTCATCTTT. This codes for CALGEPSYYVLFDGYWGIRVRTDKLIF.

The sample holds a few counts of this clone. The rearrangement links TRDV1 to TRDJ1; 11 nucleotides line up with TRDD3. TCRdb does not report a J gene; here it was assigned by matching the DNA to germline references. CDR3 length: 22 amino acids. The J segment lost 2 bases and the V segment lost 3 bases, leaving 23 bases of the junction unmatched. Germline V gene sequence: CDR1 TSWWSYY, CDR2 QGS. CDR3 DNA sequence: TGTGCTCTTGGGGACCTAATACTCCGGGTGGTGGGGGATACGGAGGGGACCGATAAACTCATCTTT. This sequence encodes CALGDLILRVVGDTEGTDKLIF.

This clone was seen more than once but under ten times. The protein TCRdb gives is from a much larger clone and does not agree with this DNA's translation at residue 5, likely a read error; the protein shown here comes from the DNA. The rearrangement joins TRAV38-2/DV8 to TRDJ1, with 12 bases aligning to TRDD3. The J gene is absent in TCRdb and was assigned here via DNA matching to germline. Germline loops: CDR1 TSESDYY, CDR2 QEAYKQQN. With 4 bases clipped from V and 3 bases from J, the junction kept 31 bases outside the gene matches. The CDR3 covers 24 residues. The CDR3 is CAYRRARRWDPLLGDTWSADKLIF. The CDR3 DNA is TGTGCTTATAGGCGCGCGAGACGTTGGGACCCTTTACTGGGGGATACTTGGTCGGCCGATAAACTCATCTTT.

This clone was found many times. A far larger clone is one base from this, pointing to a likely read error. This CDR3 is also generated by other DNA sequences in the sample. The V and J genes are TRDV2 and TRDJ1; D unresolved. The J gene is not listed in TCRdb, so it was assigned here from a DNA match to germline. The CDR3 contains 15 residues. CDR1 GEAIGNYY and CDR2 EKD come from the germline V gene. The V and J ends lost 1 base and 4 bases respectively, with 15 bases between them. The CDR3 region is CACDTLLGGSDKLIF. The CDR3 region has the DNA TGTGCCTGTGACACACTTTTGGGAGGGAGCGATAAACTCATCTTT.

Remarks on this clone: A read error is the likely source, as a far larger clone sits one nucleotide away. The identical CDR3 is also encoded by other nucleotide sequences in the sample. The chain joins TRDV1 to TRDJ1; 12 nucleotides line up with TRDD3. Germline CDR1 reads TSWWSYY; CDR2 reads QGS. V was clipped by 0 bases and J by 0 bases; unmatched bases: 17. The CDR3 has 22 amino acids. CDR3 protein: CALGELCPHLLGDTIYTDKLIF. CDR3 DNA: TGTGCTCTTGGGGAACTATGCCCTCATCTACTGGGGGATACCATATACACCGATAAACTCATCTTT.

This clone was seen more than once but under ten times. The protein TCRdb gives is from a much larger clone and does not agree with this DNA's translation at residue 13, likely a read error; the protein shown here comes from the DNA. The genes are TRDV2 and TRDJ1; 11 nucleotides line up with TRDD3. As TCRdb names no J gene, one was assigned here on the basis of a DNA match to germline. The CDR3 covers 16 residues. Germline assignment: CDR1 GEAIGNYY and CDR2 EKD. CDR3 in amino acids: CACDPVSGGYNDRLIF. The CDR3 region has the DNA TGTGCCTGTGACCCTGTCTCTGGGGGATACAACGATAGACTCATCTTT.

About this clone: TCRdb lists the protein of a much larger clone for this DNA, which differs at residue 24, so this is likely a read error; the protein given here is translated from the DNA itself. The V gene is listed as TRDV1; no J gene was called; TRDD3 is the table's D call and was not checked against the DNA. The CDR3 runs to 26 residues. Germline V CDR1 and CDR2: TSWWSYY, QGS. The CDR3 DNA sequence: TGTGCTCTTGGGGAGTCTTTTACCTTCCTACAAGCCCCATACTGGGGGATAGACCAGAACACCGATAAACCCATCTTT. This gives the protein CALGESFTFLQAPYWGIDQNTDKPIF.

Note on this clone: TCRdb pairs this DNA with a much larger clone's protein that differs at residue 5, likely a read error; the protein shown was translated from the DNA. This chain links TRDV2 with TRDJ1; 7 positions agree with TRDD3. Because TCRdb records no J gene, it was assigned here through a match of the DNA to germline. Germline V gene lookup returns CDR1 GEAIGNYY and CDR2 EKD. V lost 2 bases, J lost 0 bases, and 23 bases stayed unmatched. The CDR3 length is 21 residues. CDR3 region: CACDRLRGGNASTLYTDKLIF. The CDR3 nucleotides are TGTGCCTGTGACAGACTGCGTGGGGGAAACGCATCTACCCTGTACACCGATAAACTCATCTTT.

This clone was counted at least ten times. This likely reflects a read error, since a far larger clone is one base away. Other DNA sequences within the sample encode an identical CDR3. The gene calls are TRAV36/DV7 and TRDJ1, with 10 positions matching TRDD3. The CDR3 sequence is 17 residues long. The germline gives CDR1 VTNFRS, CDR2 LTSSGIE (reference sequence). CDR3 nucleotides: TGCGCTGTGGAGGCCCGGGGGGATACGACGGCGGACGATAAACTCATCTTT. This codes for CAVEARGDTTADDKLIF.

Remarks on this clone: A far more abundant clone sits one base away, making this likely a read error. This sequence joins TRDV1 and TRDJ1; TRDD3 matches 8 bases. No J gene was available from TCRdb, and it was assigned here by a germline match of the DNA. This CDR3 is built from 26 residues. V gave up 2 bases and J gave up 0 bases; unmatched junction bases: 35. Germline V gene sequence: CDR1 TSWWSYY, CDR2 QGS. As DNA, the CDR3 is TGTGCTCTTGGGGAAGGGGTCCTCCCTAATTGGTTCATTAGTCCGCTGGGGGACCGGTACACCGATAAACTCATCTTT. This codes for CALGEGVLPNWFISPLGDRYTDKLIF.

This clone was seen many times. A read error is likely here: a far larger clone is one base away. This same CDR3 is encoded by further DNA sequences in the sample. This chain links TRDV1 with TRDJ1; the D is unclear. The CDR3 totals 13 residues. CDR1 is TSWWSYY, CDR2 QGS, per germline. V was trimmed by 5 bases and J by 3 bases, leaving 10 bases between them. The CDR3 region has the DNA TGTGCTCTTGGGCGCCTAAGACCCGATAAACTCATCTTT. Amino acids: CALGRLRPDKLIF.

Regarding this clone: It differs at one base from a far larger clone, so likely a read error. The sample contains more than one DNA sequence encoding this CDR3. This chain connects TRDV2 to TRDJ1, with 13 bases fitting TRDD3. The J gene, missing from TCRdb, was assigned here through DNA to germline matching. This CDR3 is built from 18 residues. CDR1 is GEAIGNYY and CDR2 is EKD in the germline V gene. DNA of the CDR3: TGTGCCTGTGACGTACTGGGGGATACGCGGTCAGGCACCGACAAACTCATCTTT. Its translation: CACDVLGDTRSGTDKLIF.

Worth noting for this clone: It may be a read error: a sequence one base away is much more abundant. The J gene went uncalled, whereas the V gene is TRDV3; the DNA was not compared with TRDD3, the D call given in the table. The CDR3 runs to 14 residues. The germline V gene encodes CDR1 TVYSNPD and CDR2 GDNSRS (reference sequence). This CDR3 reads CAFGIWGVFDKLIF. CDR3 nucleotide sequence: TGTGCCTTTGGTATCTGGGGGGTTTTCGATAAACTCATCTTC.

This clone is medium-sized in the sample. The same CDR3 can be traced to other DNA sequences in this sample. CDR3 loop: CAKRGRIGDGLIF. In DNA form, the CDR3 reads TGTGCCAAACGAGGGAGGATTGGGGATGGACTCATCTTT. The V and J genes are TRDV3 and TRDJ1, with D possibly being TRDD3 (6 bases). CDR3 length: 13 residues. Germline CDR1 TVYSNPD, CDR2 GDNSRS (reference sequence). With 5 bases removed from V and 10 bases from J, the gap between germline ends came to 23 bases.

This clone was seen a few times. The amino acid sequence in TCRdb belongs to a much larger clone and departs from this DNA's translation at residue 8, likely a sequencing read error; the sequence shown is translated from the DNA. This chain uses TRDV3 with TRDJ2; 13 nucleotides align to TRDD3. Matching the DNA to germline supplied the J gene, which TCRdb does not give. Germline V gene sequence: CDR1 TVYSNPD, CDR2 GDNSRS (reference sequence). V was clipped by 3 bases and J by 2 bases; unmatched bases: 18. This CDR3 has 20 residues. CDR3 region: CAFLFLRGHWGIRLTAQLFF. CDR3 nucleotides: TGTGCCTTCCTCTTCCTCCGGGGGCACTGGGGGATACGCTTGACAGCACAACTCTTCTTT.

This clone was found many times. A read error is likely here: a far larger clone is one base away. V is TRDV3 and J is TRDJ1, with 13 bases aligning to TRDD3. With V trimmed by 2 bases and J by 0 bases, 21 bases remained unmatched. Germline V lookup: CDR1 TVYSNPD, CDR2 GDNSRS (reference sequence). This CDR3 comprises 21 residues. Here the CDR3 reads CAFSVLLYWGIRESYTDKLIF. The CDR3 DNA is TGTGCCTTTTCCGTCCTCCTTTACTGGGGGATACGCGAGTCTTACACCGATAAACTCATCTTT.

Remarks on this clone: TCRdb assigns this DNA the protein of a much larger clone, which departs from its translation at residue 14; this likely reflects a read error, and the protein shown comes from translating the DNA. V and J are TRDV1 and TRDJ1; D may be TRDD3 (6 bases). Here the J gene came from matching the DNA to germline, since TCRdb omits it. The CDR3 is 21 residues long. Germline CDR1 reads TSWWSYY; CDR2 reads QGS. V was pared by 3 bases and J by 0 bases, with 29 bases between. CDR3: CALGDGRTPRGPWGYTDKLIF. CDR3 sequence (DNA): TGTGCTCTTGGGGATGGGCGTACACCCCGAGGGCCGTGGGGGTACACCGATAAACTCATCTTT.

On this clone: This probably arose from a read error, given a far larger clone one base away. Other DNA variants within this sample encode the same CDR3. The chain recombines TRDV1 with TRDJ1; 10 nucleotides agree with TRDD3. TCRdb is silent on the J gene; assignment here came from matching the DNA to germline. The CDR3 covers 29 residues. Per germline, CDR1 TSWWSYY and CDR2 QGS. Trimming removed 0 bases from V and 0 bases from J; junction bases left unmatched: 40. CDR3 sequence reads: CALGELHFPFLQFLRGIRTATGYTDKLIF. CDR3 DNA sequence: TGTGCTCTTGGGGAACTCCACTTCCCATTCCTACAGTTTTTGAGGGGGATACGCACAGCTACGGGGTACACCGATAAACTCATCTTT.

This clone came up a few times. A far more abundant clone sits one base away, making this likely a read error. This sample includes further DNA sequences coding for the same CDR3. V is TRDV3 and J is TRDJ1, with TRDD3 identical over 11 bases. Germline matching of the DNA provided the J gene here, since TCRdb leaves it blank. The CDR3 has 21 residues. Germline loops: CDR1 TVYSNPD, CDR2 GDNSRS (reference sequence). The CDR3 is CAFTYPSYWGIASLYTDKLIF. The CDR3 region has the DNA TGTGCTTTTACCTACCCCTCCTACTGGGGGATAGCATCCTTGTACACCGATAAACTCATCTTT.

The table lists this clone with a few counts. The likely explanation is a read error, given a far larger clone one base away. The same CDR3 is also encoded by other DNA sequences in this sample. This rearrangement joins TRDV3 to TRDJ1, with TRDD3 matching 7 bases. Germline matching of the DNA provided the J gene here, since TCRdb leaves it blank. The germline CDR1 and CDR2 sequences are TVYSNPD and GDNSRS (reference sequence). The CDR3 has 16 residues. The V gene end was trimmed by 0 bases and the J gene end by 0 bases; junction bases not matched to a gene: 10. This CDR3 is CAFRRWGSAYTDKLIF. CDR3 coding DNA: TGTGCCTTTAGACGGTGGGGGAGCGCATACACCGATAAACTCATCTTT.

This clone was observed many times. TCRdb's listed protein matches a much larger clone and diverges from this DNA's translation at residue 15, likely through a read error; the protein shown comes from the DNA. The rearrangement links TRDV1 to TRDJ1, with 9 nucleotides matching TRDD3. TCRdb does not report a J gene; here it was assigned by matching the DNA to germline references. CDR3 length: 22 residues. Germline CDR1 and CDR2: TSWWSYY and QGS. With 2 bases clipped from V and 0 bases from J, the junction kept 22 bases outside the gene matches. CDR3 residues: CALGENQFKYWGTPPYTDKLIF. The DNA for the CDR3 is TGTGCTCTTGGGGAAAACCAATTCAAGTACTGGGGGACACCTCCGTACACCGATAAACTCATCTTT.

There are a few counts of this clone. TCRdb's listed protein matches a much larger clone and diverges from this DNA's translation at residue 5, likely through a read error; the protein shown comes from the DNA. The chain joins TRDV2 to TRDJ1; D is possibly TRDD2 or TRDD3 (5 bases each). Here the J gene was assigned by germline matching of the DNA, as TCRdb has none. Trimming removed 3 bases from V and 0 bases from J, with 28 bases in between. This CDR3 has 20 amino acids. CDR1 and CDR2 (germline): GEAIGNYY, EKD. The CDR3 region is CACDLVAVRGASLYTDKLIF. The CDR3 bases are TGTGCCTGTGACTTGGTCGCCGTTCGGGGGGCTTCCCTGTACACCGATAAACTCATCTTT.

This clone came up many times. The chain links TRAV29/DV5 to TRDJ1; the match to TRDD3 covers 9 bases. Germline V gene sequence: CDR1 NSMFDY, CDR2 ISSIKDK. Trimming removed 0 bases from V and 2 bases from J; junction bases left unmatched: 8. The CDR3 contains 16 residues. CDR3 sequence reads: CAASARLGDETDKLIF. Here the CDR3 DNA reads TGTGCAGCAAGCGCCCGTCTGGGGGATGAGACCGATAAACTCATCTTT.

Remarks on this clone: The TCRdb record carries a much larger clone's protein, which differs from this DNA's translation at residue 14; a read error is the likely cause, and the protein listed here is the DNA translation. This sequence joins TRDV1 and TRDJ1, with 8 bases lining up with TRDD3. TCRdb does not report a J gene; here it was assigned by matching the DNA to germline references. Germline assignment: CDR1 TSWWSYY and CDR2 QGS. The junction had 18 bases not matched to a gene; V was cut back by 2 bases and J by 1 base. The length of the CDR3 is 20 residues. The CDR3: CALGEIVLRYWGGCTDKLIF. The CDR3 bases are TGTGCTCTTGGGGAAATCGTCCTACGCTACTGGGGGGGGTGCACCGATAAACTCATCTTT.

The table lists this clone with a few counts. TCRdb shows a much larger clone's protein in place of this DNA's translation, and the two differ at residue 2, likely through a read error; the protein shown is translated from the DNA. The chain joins TRDV3 to TRDJ1; D tentatively reads TRDD2 or TRDD3 (6 bases each). Per the germline V gene, CDR1 is TVYSNPD and CDR2 is GDNSRS (reference sequence). This CDR3 spans 20 amino acids. As DNA, the CDR3 is TGTTCCTACAAAACCTACTGGGTTGCCACCGTATCCACTTACACCGATAAACTCATCTTT. Protein product: CSYKTYWVATVSTYTDKLIF.

As for this clone: The amino acid sequence in TCRdb belongs to a much larger clone and departs from this DNA's translation at residue 9, likely a sequencing read error; the sequence shown is translated from the DNA. The rearrangement links TRDV2 to TRDJ1, with TRDD3 as a possible D gene (5 bases). The CDR3 spans 15 residues. V lost 0 bases to trimming and J lost 4 bases, with 14 bases between them. CDR1 and CDR2 (germline): GEAIGNYY, EKD. The DNA for the CDR3 is TGTGCCTGTGACACCGTTGGGGTGACTATCGATAAACTCATCTTT. Amino acids: CACDTVGVTIDKLIF.